This T cell receptor beta chain was observed in a study of blood T cell repertoires in COVID-19. Generated by immunoSEQ multiplex PCR, the TCRdb table keeps only in-frame clones and is missing some. Among around 240,000 clones listed, 65% to 90% were seen once. Unmatched junction bases numbered 9, after V lost 1 base and J lost 3 bases. The CDR3 has 17 amino acids. The germline V gene has CDR1 PRHDT and CDR2 FYEKMQ (reference sequence). V and J are TRBV13 and TRBJ1-2; 9 bases fit TRBD1. The TCR originated in a woman in her thirties or forties who had recovered from COVID-19. Sequenced input: peripheral blood. DNA of the CDR3: TGTGCCAGCAGCTTAGTAGGGGGGACAGGGCTTCACTATGGCTACACCTTC. It yields the protein CASSLVGGTGLHYGYTF.